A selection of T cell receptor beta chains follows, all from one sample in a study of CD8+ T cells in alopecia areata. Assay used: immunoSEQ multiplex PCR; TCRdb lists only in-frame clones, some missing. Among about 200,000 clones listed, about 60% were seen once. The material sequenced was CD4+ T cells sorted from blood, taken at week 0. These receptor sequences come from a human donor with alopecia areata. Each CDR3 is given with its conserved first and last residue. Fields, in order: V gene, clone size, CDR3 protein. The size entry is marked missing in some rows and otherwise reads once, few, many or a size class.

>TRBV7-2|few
CASSPQGGQGRAYGYTF
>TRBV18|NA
CASSREGQGREQYF
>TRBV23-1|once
CASGYHSYEQYF
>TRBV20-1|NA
CSVSPTDTQYF
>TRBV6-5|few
CASSAPNYEQYF
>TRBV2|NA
CASSEAGAGTEAFF
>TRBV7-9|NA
CASSTYRPRPRDTQYF
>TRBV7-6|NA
CASSMTGGAEGYTF
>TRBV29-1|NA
CSVVLTGYSNQPQHF
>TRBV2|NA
CASSEALQGSPLHF
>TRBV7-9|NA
CASSQNGNNYGYTF
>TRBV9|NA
CASSSGLSGETQYF
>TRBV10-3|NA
CAIRQGVEEKLFF
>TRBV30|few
CAWSLPGLPGNEQFF
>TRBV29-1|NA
CSVSGTSGRVGEQFF
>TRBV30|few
CAWRLPLVGQPQHF
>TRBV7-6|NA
CASSLAVGVTYEQYF
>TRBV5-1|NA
CASKTNEKLFF
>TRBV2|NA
CASSRPSSYNSPLHF
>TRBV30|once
CAWISGQGTNYGYTF
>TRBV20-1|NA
CSVPGITEAFF
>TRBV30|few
CASGVGSGNTIYF
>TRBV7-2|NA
CASSPQGHNQPQHF
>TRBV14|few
CASSLQGWTEAFF
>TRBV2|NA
CASSLTGLEGYTF
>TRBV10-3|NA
CAISRSTDTQYF
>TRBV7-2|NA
CASSLGDPGRRVSDTQYF
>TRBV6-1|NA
CASSSSGGADTQYF
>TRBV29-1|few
CSPLPFGGGSPTDTQYF
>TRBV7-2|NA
CASSDDRIRGYTF
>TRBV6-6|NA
CASSWTSGRYNEQFF
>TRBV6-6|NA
CASSRGQSMQYF
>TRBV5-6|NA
CASSLKTDRGFF
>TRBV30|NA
CAWSVGGNGYTF
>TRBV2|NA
CASSESAGGYEQYF
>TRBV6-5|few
CASSPNRDVTYEQYF
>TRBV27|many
CASSSKGQVFGKLFF
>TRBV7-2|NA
CASSLVSPLHF
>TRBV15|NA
CATSRDRTEAFF
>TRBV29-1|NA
CSVAASGSEAFF
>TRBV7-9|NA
CASSPIGGNQPQHF
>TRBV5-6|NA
CASSRDRGILVNTEAFF
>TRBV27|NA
CASSSGYQPQHF